This T cell receptor beta chain was recorded in a study of T cell clones after liver transplantation. V shed 10 bases and J shed 4 bases, with 20 bases lying between them. The germline V gene encodes CDR1 SNHLY and CDR2 FYNNEI. This CDR3 is 15 amino acids long. Overall study findings and caveats: Rather than being deleted, graft donor-reactive T cells may have moved into the graft.

Measured with immunoSEQ multiplex PCR; TCRdb has only the in-frame clones, and not every one. Counted here are about 120,000 clones, approximately 90% occurring once; the ten biggest clones make up about 0.8%. Points on this clone: What it binds is not known.

The chain carries TRBV2 and TRBJ1-5; D gene uncertain. This receptor was identified in a human patient who received a liver transplant. Some of these T cells may belong to the graft donor. The source material was CD4+ T cells from blood, sampled 12 months after liver transplant. For the CDR3, the DNA is TGTGCCACGACGGACCGCCTTACCCGTAATCAGCCCCAGCATTTT. Encoded protein: CATTDRLTRNQPQHF. The complete variable domain, with remaining parts taken from reference TRBV2 and TRBJ1-5, reads EPEVTQTPSHQVTQMGQEVILRCVPISNHLYFYWYRQILGQKVEFLVSFYNNEISEKSEIFDDQFSVERPDGSNFTLKIRSTKLEDSAMYFCATTDRLTRNQPQHFGDGTRLSIL.